Listed here are 15 T cell receptor beta chains from one sample, sequenced in a study of blood T cells in healthy people across ages. With a J-beta primer mix and a sample-barcoded 5' primer, a second PCR ran 7 to 11 cycles. TCRdb fed the 5' RACE reads into MiXCR, producing one record per CDR3 protein. The repertoire holds 1.5 million to 2 million distinct CDR3 sequences, with 25% to 30% as singletons. What was sequenced was blood. Receptors originate from a woman aged 25 to 39 in good health.

This sequence joins TRBV10-3 and TRBJ1-4; a weak D match, TRBD1 (6 bases). The V end was cut by 4 bases, the J end by 6 bases, with 12 bases between. The CDR3 totals 14 residues. Germline CDR1 ENHRY, CDR2 SYGVKD. As DNA, the CDR3 is TGTGCCATCAGTGCACAGGGTGGAGATGAAAAACTGTTTTTT. Amino acids: CAISAQGGDEKLFF.

The J gene is TRBJ2-7, the V gene TRBV29-1; D not resolved. The CDR3 sequence is 15 residues long. Germline V gene data show CDR1 as SQVTM and CDR2 as ANQGSEA. Trimming stripped 1 base from V and 0 bases from J, with 13 bases between. CDR3 sequence reads: CSVEVDGYSSYEQYF. CDR3 DNA: TGCAGCGTTGAAGTGGACGGTTACAGCTCCTACGAGCAGTACTTC.

This clonotype was seen many times. The chain uses TRBV12-3 or TRBV12-4 and TRBJ1-2; 9 bases fit TRBD1. The CDR3 loop spans 15 amino acids. V lost 3 bases to trimming and J lost 3 bases; unmatched junction nucleotides: 5. The CDR3 DNA reads TGTGCCAGCAGTTTGGGGACAGGGAGCGACTATGGCTACACCTTC. Translation: CASSLGTGSDYGYTF.

The rearrangement links TRBV11-2 to TRBJ2-4; a weak D match, TRBD2 (6 bases). Germline V gene lookup returns CDR1 SGHAT and CDR2 FQNNGV. Between the trimmed V and J ends, which lost 8 bases and 15 bases, there was a span of 17 bases. The CDR3 consists of 11 residues. This CDR3 reads CASGLVAGRYF. In DNA, the CDR3 is TGTGCCAGCGGCCTGGTCGCGGGGCGGTACTTC.

The chain joins TRBV13 to TRBJ2-4; possibly TRBD1 or TRBD2 for D (5 bases each). V was pared by 0 bases and J by 15 bases, with 12 bases between. CDR1 and CDR2 (germline): PRHDT, FYEKMQ (reference sequence). The CDR3 extends over 12 amino acids. The CDR3, as DNA: TGTGCCAGCAGCTTAGGAACGGGGCTGGCGTACTTC. Amino acids: CASSLGTGLAYF.

This clonotype was counted at least ten times. J is TRBJ2-1 and V is TRBV12-3 or TRBV12-4, with 9 bases matching TRBD1. CDR3 length: 17 residues. The V gene end was trimmed by 6 bases and the J gene end by 5 bases; junction bases not matched to a gene: 14. The CDR3 DNA sequence: TGTGCCAGCAGATCCGGGTTATGGGGACAGGGAAACAATGAGCAGTTCTTC. Translation: CASRSGLWGQGNNEQFF.

This clonotype was counted between two and nine times. This sequence joins TRBV2 and TRBJ2-1; D is perhaps TRBD1 or TRBD2 (5 bases each). The V and J ends lost 2 bases and 7 bases respectively, with 15 bases between them. This CDR3 spans 15 amino acids. Germline assignment: CDR1 SNHLY and CDR2 FYNNEI. This CDR3 reads CASSERGDGANEQFF. The CDR3 coding sequence is TGTGCCAGCAGTGAAAGAGGGGACGGTGCTAATGAGCAGTTCTTC.

The chain combines TRBV20-1 with TRBJ2-1, with D perhaps TRBD1 (5 bases). TRBJ2-7 matches the DNA end more closely, so the J call is doubtful. The CDR3 has 13 residues. Germline loops: CDR1 DFQATT, CDR2 SNEGSKA (reference sequence). In DNA form, the CDR3 reads TGCAGTGCTAGCGACAGCTCCTACAATGAGCAGTACTTC. Its protein is CSASDSSYNEQYF.

The J gene is TRBJ1-1, the V gene TRBV12-3 or TRBV12-4; the D gene is possibly TRBD1 (5 bases). The CDR3 runs to 14 residues. Trimming stripped 4 bases from V and 1 base from J, with 10 bases between. The CDR3 spells CASSSRARNTEAFF. CDR3 nucleotide sequence: TGTGCCAGCAGTTCCAGGGCCAGGAACACTGAAGCTTTCTTT.

The rearrangement uses TRBV5-5 and TRBJ1-4, with 8 bases aligning to TRBD1. CDR1 and CDR2 (germline): SGHKS, YYEKEE (reference sequence). Trimming cost V 0 bases and J 8 bases; bases outside gene matches: 6. The CDR3 is 15 residues long. The CDR3 DNA sequence: TGTGCCAGCAGCTTGGAGACAGGGGTAGGAGAAAAACTGTTTTTT. Amino acid sequence: CASSLETGVGEKLFF.

The sample holds many counts of this clonotype. The chain uses TRBV6-4 and TRBJ1-1; D is uncertain. The CDR3 extends over 13 amino acids. Looked up from germline, CDR1 is MRHNA and CDR2 is SNTAGT. V lost 6 bases to trimming and J lost 1 base, with 9 bases between them. CDR3 sequence reads: CASSEDENTEAFF. The CDR3 nucleotides read TGTGCCAGCAGCGAGGACGAGAACACTGAAGCTTTCTTT.

This clonotype has a handful of counts. The chain recombines TRBV9 with TRBJ1-6; D remains ambiguous. Germline V gene data show CDR1 as SGDLS and CDR2 as YYNGEE. The CDR3 has 12 amino acids. The ends were cut back, 7 bases at V and 9 bases at J, with 11 bases in the middle. CDR3 protein: CASVDLISPLHF. CDR3 sequence (DNA): TGTGCCAGCGTAGATCTTATTTCACCCCTCCACTTT.

As for this clonotype: This may stem from a read error, because a much larger clone lies one nucleotide away. The chain carries TRBV29-1 and TRBJ1-2; D remains unclear. Per germline, CDR1 SQVTM and CDR2 ANQGSEA. This CDR3 comprises 11 residues. CDR3 protein: CSVEAAYGHTF. CDR3 coding DNA: TGCAGCGTTGAAGCCGCCTATGGCCACACCTTC.

CDR3 bases: TGTGCCAGCAGCGCGGGATCAAAAAGGGCGTATGAGCAGTTCTTC. Its protein is CASSAGSKRAYEQFF. V gene TRBV9 combines with J gene TRBJ2-1; perhaps TRBD2 as D (5 bases). V lost 3 bases and J lost 8, with 18 bases in between. The CDR3 has 15 amino acids. Germline V gives CDR1 SGDLS, CDR2 YYNGEE.

This clonotype has just a few counts. At one boundary the junction diverges from the germline segment, which might be a read error. The chain recombines TRBV20-1 with TRBJ2-7; 10 nucleotides align to TRBD2. CDR1 is DFQATT and CDR2 is SNEGSKA in the germline V gene (reference sequence). The CDR3 is 15 residues long. The CDR3 nucleotides read TGCAGTGCTAGAACAGCGGGAGGGCTCGTCTACGGGCAGTACTTC. It codes for CSARTAGGLVYGQYF.